A single sample is the source of the 4 T cell receptor beta chains below, sequenced in a study of T cell repertoires in cytomegalovirus infection (dated by TCRdb to the late 2010s). This sample's treatment or condition label indicates: in vitro stimulation with specific CMV peptide epitopes to enrich CMV-specific T cells. Their antigen targets remain unknown. Sequencing used an Illumina HiSeq 1500. TCRdb reran the public reads through fastp at Q25 and MiXCR, keeping productive beta chains. Entries that share a CDR3 protein sequence are merged under the most common genes and DNA. The sample data list 230,000 or so distinct CDR3 sequences, and 35% to 40% of these were observed just once. Together, the top ten hold approximately 60% of the sample. The sequencing here drew on CD8+ T cells from cultured PBMCs, taken from culture after CMV antigen stimulation. The receptors derive from a human donor in good health (CMV status not recorded). Some clones in this sample may be carry-over from other donors' samples.

The chain joins TRBV20-1 to TRBJ2-5; D possibly matches TRBD1 or TRBD2 (5 bases each). The CDR3 contains 12 residues. Germline CDR1 DFQATT, CDR2 SNEGSKA (reference sequence). The germline V and J ends were trimmed by 1 base and 5 bases, with 8 bases remaining between them. The CDR3 nucleotides read TGCAGTGCTAGAGGGTGGGGGGAGACCCAGTACTTC. This gives the protein CSARGWGETQYF.

The chain carries TRBV7-6 and TRBJ2-3; 10 nucleotides agree with TRBD2. V dropped 5 bases and J dropped 5; count of bases not matched to a gene: 7. The CDR3 runs 15 residues. The germline gives CDR1 SGHVS, CDR2 FNYEAQ. CDR3 DNA sequence: TGTGCCAGCAGCCGCCTAGCGGGAGTAGGAGATACGCAGTATTTT. This encodes CASSRLAGVGDTQYF.

This clonotype was detected a few times. The V call is TRBV28, the J call TRBJ2-1; TRBD1 might be the D (6 bases). V was shortened by 2 bases and J by 4 bases, with 12 bases between the two germline ends. The V gene's germline CDR1 is MDHEN and CDR2 SYDVKM. CDR3 length equals 15 residues. This chain's CDR3 is CASSLVPQGYNEQFF. Written as DNA, the CDR3 is TGTGCCAGCAGTTTAGTCCCGCAGGGGTACAATGAGCAGTTCTTC.

V is TRBV15 and J is TRBJ2-5, with D possibly matching TRBD2 (7 bases). Germline V gives CDR1 LNHNV, CDR2 YYDKDF (reference sequence). Trimming removed 1 base at V and 2 bases at J, with 14 bases between. CDR3 length equals 16 residues. The CDR3 coding sequence is TGTGCCACCAGCAGAGGGGAGGGAGGGGGGCAAGAGACCCAGTACTTC. As protein: CATSRGEGGGQETQYF.